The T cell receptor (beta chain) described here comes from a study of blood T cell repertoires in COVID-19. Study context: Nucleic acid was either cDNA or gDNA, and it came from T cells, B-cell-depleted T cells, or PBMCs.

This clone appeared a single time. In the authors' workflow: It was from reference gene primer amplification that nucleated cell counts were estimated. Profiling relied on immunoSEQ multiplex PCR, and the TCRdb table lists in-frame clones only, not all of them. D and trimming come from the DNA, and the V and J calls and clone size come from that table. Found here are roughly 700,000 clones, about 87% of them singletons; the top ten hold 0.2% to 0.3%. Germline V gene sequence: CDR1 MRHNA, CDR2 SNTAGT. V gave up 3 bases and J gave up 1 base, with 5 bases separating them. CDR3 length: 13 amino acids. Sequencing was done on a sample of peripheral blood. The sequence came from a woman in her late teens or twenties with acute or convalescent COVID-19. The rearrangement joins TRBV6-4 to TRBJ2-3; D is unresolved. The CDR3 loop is CASSESGTDTQYF. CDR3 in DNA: TGTGCCAGCAGTGAATCTGGCACAGATACGCAGTATTTT.